This T cell receptor beta chain was profiled in a study of beta chain features in type 1 diabetes. Overall study results and limits: In the patient group, naive, central memory and Treg TCRB repertoires seemed more alike than in the healthy donor group. Type 1 diabetes patients had moderately but significantly shorter TCRB CDR3s in all four CD4+ subsets.

The investigators reverse transcribed all of the isolated RNA, so they sequenced expressed TCRB transcripts. Produced via immunoSEQ multiplex PCR; TCRdb's table is partial and in-frame only. The profile covers around 280,000 clones, with 15% appearing a single time and around 0.015% taken by the ten largest. The germline V and J ends were trimmed by 3 bases and 4 bases, with 13 bases remaining between them. Per germline, CDR1 MGHRA and CDR2 YSYEKL. This CDR3 comprises 15 residues. Worth noting for this clone: Its antigen is unknown.

The V and J genes are TRBV4-1 and TRBJ1-5; weak D call: TRBD1 (5 bases). The sequence was obtained from a man between 18 and 35 years old with type 1 diabetes. Sequencing used naive CD4+ T cells from blood. CDR3 nucleotide sequence: TGCGCCAGCAGCCAGGCGGACATGCGGAATCAGCCCCAGCATTTT. Translated, it gives CASSQADMRNQPQHF.